These 27 T cell receptor beta chains came from one sample sequenced in a study of spatial heterogeneity in lung cancer. Study-wide points: Counts that tracked tumor mutation counts were those of expanded intratumoral alpha and beta TCRs.

For these receptors, no antigen is known. MiXCR, run by TCRdb on the 5' RACE reads, gives a single entry per CDR3 protein. The profile shows approximately 3,200 distinct CDR3 sequences, 5% to 5.5% of them singletons. Time point of the sample: sample taken at primary tumor resection. The sample in question was lung tumor tissue, obtained at surgery. The source is a female donor with early-stage non-small cell lung cancer.

This clonotype appeared many times. V usage is TRBV10-2 and J usage is TRBJ1-6; possibly TRBD1 for D (6 bases). The CDR3 is 14 residues long. Per germline, CDR1 WSHSY and CDR2 SAAADI. V was pared by 2 bases and J by 7 bases, with 9 bases between. In DNA, the CDR3 is TGCGCCAGCAGTGAGCAGGGGTTCAATTCACCCCTCCACTTT. It encodes CASSEQGFNSPLHF.

This clonotype was detected only a few times. The rearrangement joins TRBV20-1 to TRBJ2-1; 9 positions match TRBD2. The CDR3 contains 14 residues. The junction had 5 bases not matched to a gene; V was cut back by 6 bases and J by 2 bases. Germline CDR1 is DFQATT and CDR2 is SNEGSKA (reference sequence). CDR3 in DNA: TGCAGTGCCGTAGCGGGAGTCCCCTACAATGAGCAGTTCTTC. Encoded protein: CSAVAGVPYNEQFF.

By frequency in the sample, this clonotype is medium-sized. The V call is TRBV29-1, the J call TRBJ2-7, with TRBD1 matching over 9 bases. This CDR3 is 14 amino acids long. V was clipped by 6 bases and J by 5 bases; unmatched bases: 11. The germline V gene has CDR1 SQVTM and CDR2 ANQGSEA. Written as DNA, the CDR3 is TGCAGCGTCCGAAACCTAGACAGGGGGGACGAGCAGTACTTC. Encoded protein: CSVRNLDRGDEQYF.

Relative to its sample, this clonotype is medium-sized. This chain joins TRBV12-3 or TRBV12-4 and TRBJ1-1; D is uncertain. Trimming removed 6 bases at V and 5 bases at J, with 7 bases between. This CDR3 is built from 11 residues. The CDR3 region has the DNA TGTGCCAGCAGATTACTTACTGAAGCTTTCTTT. It encodes CASRLLTEAFF.

This clonotype is medium-sized (0.01 to 0.1%). The chain carries TRBV7-2 and TRBJ1-4; TRBD1 matches at 7 bases. The CDR3 has 16 amino acids. From germline, CDR1 is SGHTA and CDR2 FQGNSA. V lost 5 bases to trimming and J lost 5 bases; unmatched junction nucleotides: 11. CDR3 in DNA: TGTGCCAGCAGCCCCCCTTCGACAGGGCTAAATGAAAAACTGTTTTTT. It encodes CASSPPSTGLNEKLFF.

In its sample, this clonotype is medium-sized (0.01 to 0.1%). The chain has TRBV29-1 and TRBJ1-1; 7 nucleotides line up with TRBD1. V lost 4 bases, J lost 2 bases, and 4 bases stayed unmatched. The CDR3 is 13 amino acids. CDR1 is SQVTM, CDR2 ANQGSEA, per germline. CDR3 residues: CSVAGTANTEAFF. CDR3 DNA: TGCAGCGTTGCTGGGACAGCTAACACTGAAGCTTTCTTT.

At least ten counts were recorded for this clonotype. The rearrangement uses TRBV5-1 and TRBJ2-3, with TRBD1 as a possible D gene (6 bases). The CDR3 runs 16 residues. V shed 3 bases and J shed 1 base, with 15 bases lying between them. Germline CDR1 SGHRS, CDR2 YFSETQ. CDR3 loop: CASSSGQNSRTDTQYF. The CDR3 DNA reads as TGCGCCAGCAGCTCTGGACAGAATAGTCGCACAGATACGCAGTATTTT.

This clonotype was counted many times. This chain connects TRBV20-1 to TRBJ2-1; D gene unclear. Germline CDR1 and CDR2: DFQATT and SNEGSKA (reference sequence). The CDR3 consists of 18 residues. Trimming removed 0 bases from V and 1 base from J, with 19 bases in between. CDR3 DNA sequence: TGCAGTGCTAGAGATTCGGCCCCGGCAACCTTATCCTACAATGAGCAGTTCTTC. Amino acid sequence: CSARDSAPATLSYNEQFF.

This clonotype is classed as medium-sized (0.01 to 0.1%). V is TRBV5-1 and J is TRBJ2-3, with D perhaps TRBD2 (5 bases). Germline loops: CDR1 SGHRS, CDR2 YFSETQ. This CDR3 has 14 amino acids. V lost 3 bases and J lost 1, with 9 bases in between. CDR3 in amino acids: CASSWSGGTDTQYF. The CDR3 DNA is TGCGCCAGCAGCTGGAGCGGTGGCACAGATACGCAGTATTTT.

This clonotype rates as medium-sized. This chain connects TRBV13 to TRBJ2-2, with D uncertain. The germline V gene has CDR1 PRHDT and CDR2 FYEKMQ (reference sequence). The CDR3 runs 15 residues. V lost 5 bases and J lost 5, with 15 bases in between. The CDR3 spells CASSPQRGLTGELFF. CDR3 DNA sequence: TGTGCCAGCAGCCCCCAGCGCGGATTGACCGGGGAGCTGTTTTTT. Full variable domain (remainder filled in from reference TRBV13 and TRBJ2-2): AAGVIQSPRHLIKEKRETATLKCYPIPRHDTVYWYQQGPGQDPQFLISFYEKMQSDKGSIPDRFSAQQFSDYHSELNMSSLELGDSALYFCASSPQRGLTGELFFGEGSRLTVL.

This clonotype is termed medium-sized. The J gene is TRBJ1-1, the V gene TRBV2; 7 bases fit TRBD1. In germline, CDR1 is SNHLY, CDR2 FYNNEI. V gave up 6 bases and J gave up 4 bases; unmatched junction bases: 8. This CDR3 contains 14 residues. The CDR3 DNA reads as TGTGCCAGCAGGGTACAGGGGCAGGGCACTGAAGCTTTCTTT. This sequence encodes CASRVQGQGTEAFF.

The chain carries TRBV27 and TRBJ2-1; TRBD2 agrees at 8 bases. V was pared by 4 bases and J by 5 bases, with 4 bases of the junction left unmatched. This CDR3 has 14 amino acids. Germline values: CDR1 MNHEY, CDR2 SMNVEV (reference sequence). The CDR3 loop is CASSSTSVNNEQFF. CDR3 DNA: TGTGCCAGCAGTTCGACTAGCGTTAACAATGAGCAGTTCTTC.

This clonotype was detected a few times. V gene TRBV4-1 combines with J gene TRBJ2-3, with a tentative D call TRBD1 (5 bases). Germline-derived CDR1 and CDR2 are MGHRA and YSYEKL. The CDR3 extends over 16 amino acids. Trimming pared 4 bases from V and 1 base from J, leaving 15 bases between. As DNA, the CDR3 is TGCGCCAGCAGCCTGGAGAGTCTAGGGGGCACAGATACGCAGTATTTT. It yields the protein CASSLESLGGTDTQYF.

This clonotype is labeled as medium-sized. The chain employs TRBV7-8 and TRBJ1-5; D is perhaps TRBD1 (5 bases). The V gene's germline CDR1 is SGHVS and CDR2 FQNEAQ. The V gene lost 4 bases and the J gene lost 6 bases, with 10 bases spanning the gap. CDR3 length: 13 residues. CDR3 region: CASSSAGLQPQHF. The CDR3 nucleotides are TGTGCCAGCAGCTCGGCGGGGCTTCAGCCCCAGCATTTT. Full variable domain (remainder filled in from reference TRBV7-8 and TRBJ1-5): GAGVSQSPRYKVAKRGQDVALRCDPISGHVSLFWYQQALGQGPEFLTYFQNEAQLDKSGLPSDRFFAERPEGSVSTLKIQRTQQEDSAVYLCASSSAGLQPQHFGDGTRLSIL.

This clonotype was seen more than once but under ten times. The chain employs TRBV6-6 and TRBJ1-2; TRBD1 aligns across 7 bases. Germline V gives CDR1 MNHNY, CDR2 SVGAGI (reference sequence). The V segment lost 6 bases and the J segment 3 bases; nucleotides outside the gene matches: 7. The CDR3 consists of 14 residues. The CDR3 loop is CASSEKGQYYGYTF. The CDR3 DNA reads TGTGCCAGCAGCGAAAAGGGACAGTACTATGGCTACACCTTC.

This chain connects TRBV20-1 to TRBJ2-1, with 8 bases that match TRBD2. The CDR3 totals 13 residues. Germline values: CDR1 DFQATT, CDR2 SNEGSKA (reference sequence). J lost 7 bases, V lost 5 bases, and 7 bases had no gene match. The CDR3 region is CSAAMTSVNEQFF. CDR3 nucleotides: TGCAGTGCTGCGATGACTAGCGTTAATGAGCAGTTCTTC.

Sample share makes this clonotype medium-sized. The gene calls are TRBV11-2 and TRBJ2-4; maybe TRBD1 (5 bases). This CDR3 has 15 residues. Trimming left V 1 base short and J 2 bases short, with 9 bases between. CDR1 and CDR2 (germline): SGHAT, FQNNGV. CDR3 region: CASSLGHRSKNIQYF. The CDR3 DNA follows: TGTGCCAGCAGCTTAGGGCACAGGTCCAAAAACATTCAGTACTTC.

This clonotype rates as medium-sized. The V call is TRBV9, the J call TRBJ1-6; the match to TRBD1 covers 8 bases. With V trimmed by 0 bases and J by 8 bases, 4 bases remained unmatched. This CDR3 spans 15 amino acids. Germline values: CDR1 SGDLS, CDR2 YYNGEE. CDR3 sequence: CASSVDTGGDSPLHF. DNA for the CDR3: TGTGCCAGCAGCGTAGACACAGGGGGTGATTCACCCCTCCACTTT.

This clonotype was counted ten times or more. The CDR3 nucleotides are TGTGCCAGCAGCCCCCGGGACTTTATCACAGATACGCAGTATTTT. This translates into CASSPRDFITDTQYF. V and J are TRBV12-3 or TRBV12-4 and TRBJ2-3, with D perhaps matching TRBD2 (6 bases). V was trimmed by 6 bases and J by 2 bases, leaving 15 bases between them. This CDR3 is 15 amino acids long.

The table lists this clonotype with many counts. The genes are TRBV20-1 and TRBJ1-2; 9 bases fit TRBD1. Trimming cost V 5 bases and J 8 bases; bases outside gene matches: 9. The CDR3 has 13 residues. From germline, CDR1 is DFQATT and CDR2 SNEGSKA (reference sequence). The CDR3 DNA reads as TGCAGTGCTCGGGTCGGGACAGGGAGCGGCTACACCTTC. This gives the protein CSARVGTGSGYTF.

By proportion, this clonotype is medium-sized. V and J are TRBV20-1 and TRBJ1-6; D might be TRBD1 (6 bases). The CDR3 has 13 amino acids. V was clipped by 2 bases and J by 8 bases, with 10 bases between them. Germline assignment: CDR1 DFQATT and CDR2 SNEGSKA (reference sequence). As DNA, the CDR3 is TGCAGTGCTAGACAGGGGTGGGATTCACCCCTCCACTTT. Its protein is CSARQGWDSPLHF.

This clonotype was recorded many times. The chain has TRBV27 and TRBJ2-3; TRBD2 might be the D (5 bases). The CDR3 contains 16 residues. The V gene lost 6 bases and the J gene lost 0 bases, with 16 bases spanning the gap. The germline V gene encodes CDR1 MNHEY and CDR2 SMNVEV (reference sequence). The CDR3 here is CASRLLGSMSTDTQYF. Here the CDR3 DNA reads TGTGCCAGCAGGCTTCTAGGGAGTATGAGCACAGATACGCAGTATTTT.

The chain combines TRBV6-4 with TRBJ2-1, with TRBD2 matching over 9 bases. This CDR3 is built from 15 residues. Germline CDR1 and CDR2: MRHNA and SNTAGT. Trimming took 3 bases from V and 7 from J; bases not matched to a gene: 7. CDR3 residues: CASSEVGLAGNEQFF. CDR3 nucleotide sequence: TGTGCCAGCAGTGAGGTAGGCCTAGCGGGAAATGAGCAGTTCTTC.

This clonotype is medium-sized in the sample. J is TRBJ2-7 and V is TRBV6-5, with D possibly matching TRBD1 (6 bases). CDR1 MNHEY and CDR2 SVGAGI come from the germline V gene. The CDR3 runs to 12 residues. With 6 bases removed from V and 3 bases from J, the gap between germline ends came to 9 bases. CDR3 loop: CASRLDSYEQYF. CDR3 in DNA: TGTGCCAGCAGATTGGACAGCTACGAGCAGTACTTC.

This clonotype is medium-sized (0.01 to 0.1%) by share. CDR3 residues: CASSPGLAGGGQETQYF. CDR3 in DNA: TGTGCCAGCAGCCCCGGTCTAGCGGGTGGGGGGCAAGAGACCCAGTACTTC. The V and J genes are TRBV6-6 and TRBJ2-5; 8 bases fit TRBD2. The germline V gene has CDR1 MNHNY and CDR2 SVGAGI (reference sequence). The CDR3 extends over 17 amino acids. V shed 6 bases and J 2 bases; nucleotides not matched to a gene: 14.

This clonotype appeared many times. This sequence joins TRBV3-1 and TRBJ2-2; tentative D call: TRBD2 (5 bases). Germline V lookup: CDR1 LGHDT, CDR2 YNNKEL (reference sequence). V lost 3 bases and J 3 bases, leaving 5 bases between the germline ends. The CDR3 covers 13 residues. CDR3 bases: TGTGCCAGCAGCCAGGGAGACACCGGGGAGCTGTTTTTT. Translation gives CASSQGDTGELFF.

In its sample, this clonotype ranks as medium-sized. This sequence joins TRBV28 and TRBJ2-6; 7 bases line up with TRBD1. Germline CDR1 and CDR2: MDHEN and SYDVKM. The CDR3 loop spans 18 amino acids. V was pared by 0 bases and J by 4 bases, with 9 bases of the junction left unmatched. The CDR3 sequence: CASSLWTGSPGGANVLTF. CDR3 DNA sequence: TGTGCCAGCAGTTTATGGACAGGGAGCCCTGGAGGGGCCAACGTCCTGACTTTC.